This note documents a single TCR beta chain sequence. The antigen it recognizes is unknown. No base quality values were provided; no much bigger clone lies one nucleotide off. In the paper's terms, the time point label means: baseline before first vaccination. Vaccinee samples came from UK trials COV001 and COV002, including a single-blind randomized controlled phase 2/3 trial of AZD1222 (ChAdOx1 nCoV-19) in healthy adults. Trial participant PBMC samples were collected at day 0 and day 28 after the second dose for TCRbeta chain sequencing. These data come from a study of T cell responses to AZD1222 COVID-19 vaccine (dated by TCRdb to the early 2020s). In terms of the full investigation: AZD1222 recipients with second doses at about 4 weeks or about 12 weeks were pooled, because spike-specific TCR depth and breadth did not differ between schedules. A total of just over 230 trial participants underwent TCR sequencing, of whom about 200 had received two doses of AZD1222 and some 26 had received two doses of the MenACWY control vaccine. Enrollment into the trials was organized by age into subgroups of 18-55, 56-69 and 70-plus years, and those subgroups contained roughly 150, 30 and 60 TCR-sequenced participants, respectively. What the work shows at the level of the full study, not this receptor alone: Conclusions about previously exposed vaccinees are limited because only five to seven AZD1222 recipients were SARS-CoV-2 seropositive at baseline. Because no samples from the day 14 peak response were available, repertoires could be characterized only after the peak T cell response. The whole spike protein was spanned by vaccine-associated CD4 TCRs, and dominant responses were seen in regions 160-218 and 743-854. Spike-specific TCR breadth and depth rose significantly after two AZD1222 doses compared with day 0 and with MenACWY recipients. Nearly half of unique spike-specific TCRs reportedly recognized epitopes outside regions mutated in the B.1.351 and B.1.1.7 variants. The 56-69-year group was small, and its depth increase did not reach significance, likely because of low power. Participants were mostly white British and included more females than males, and it was suggested by the authors that clonal diversity may have been underestimated.

The CDR3 has 18 amino acids, counting the end cysteine and phenylalanine. Just CDR3 DNA is preserved here, 54 bases in frame from base 1. As encoded in the germline V gene, CDR1 is SGHRS while CDR2 is YFSETQ. After removal of 4 bases from V and 6 bases from J, the junction retains 21 bases not matched to a gene. The CDR3 regions of human TCRbeta chains were analyzed by immunosequencing. In the paper's pipeline: Repertoire TCRs were matched against a reference library of SARS-CoV-2-specific TCRs generated with the MIRA antigen-specificity platform. Breadth was defined as the fraction of unique TCRs that were SARS-CoV-2-associated. Depth was defined as the fraction of total T cells that were SARS-CoV-2-associated. Using the MIRA data, each spike-specific TCR was mapped to the spike region that the TCR reacts to and placed in a CD4 or CD8 class. Log10-transformed breadth and depth values were compared by one-way ANOVA with Sidak's multiple comparisons tests. What TCRdb holds here is the immuneACCESS table cut down to in-frame rearrangements. Part of the clones is not present; checked against another copy, under half of the missing clones reflect an unresolved V gene, and the others are unexplained. The D gene and trimming were derived from the DNA, and the V and J assignments and clone size from that table. A total of 150,000 or so clones appear in this sample, just over 90% of them only once. The top ten clones comprise roughly 9% of the sample.

The chain is encoded by TRBV5-1 joined to TRBJ1-1; 7 central nucleotides agree with TRBD1. The sample was peripheral blood, taken on day 0 of AZD1222 vaccination. The sequence derives from an adult in good health. Here is the DNA: TGCGCCAGCAGCCTTACTCCCTTAACGACAGGGTTCAATCCTGAAGCTTTCTTT. This translates into CASSLTPLTTGFNPEAFF.